This T cell receptor (beta chain) was observed in a study of CXCR3-negative and CXCR3-positive naive CD8 T cells. Background on the study: Sequencing gave about 135 million TRB reads overall, about 1.5 +/- 0.3 million per library. Study results and limitations: Relative to CXCR3-negative naive cells, CXCR3-positive naive cells had more hydrophobic TRB CDR3s. Partial loss of CXCR3 expression followed cryopreservation; most assays used fresh PBMCs. Researchers reported similar TRBV-TRBJ usage in naive CXCR3-negative and CXCR3-positive cells, though memory differed.

In the case of this clonotype: As yet, its antigen is unknown.

Cells that were CD45RO-CCR7+CD27+CD95- constituted naive CD8+ T cells. CDR1 ENHRY and CDR2 SYGVKD come from the germline V gene. The CDR3 is 15 amino acids. UMI-labeled 5' RACE yielded the TRB cDNA libraries. Each CDR3 protein gets one entry in TCRdb, which reprocessed the 5' RACE reads and gives no DNA. The listing contains some 64,000 distinct CDR3 sequences. This TCR was recovered from a human donor in good health. Some clones in this sample may be carry-over from other donors' samples. The gene calls are TRBV10-3 and TRBJ2-1; as DNA is missing, the TRBD2 call by TCRdb cannot be tested. The sample consisted of naive CXCR3+ CD8+ T cells from blood. Subset: CD45RO-CCR7+CD27+CD95- naive CD8+ T cells expressing CXCR3 (TNR3+). The CDR3 sequence: CAISRDSDMNNEQFF.